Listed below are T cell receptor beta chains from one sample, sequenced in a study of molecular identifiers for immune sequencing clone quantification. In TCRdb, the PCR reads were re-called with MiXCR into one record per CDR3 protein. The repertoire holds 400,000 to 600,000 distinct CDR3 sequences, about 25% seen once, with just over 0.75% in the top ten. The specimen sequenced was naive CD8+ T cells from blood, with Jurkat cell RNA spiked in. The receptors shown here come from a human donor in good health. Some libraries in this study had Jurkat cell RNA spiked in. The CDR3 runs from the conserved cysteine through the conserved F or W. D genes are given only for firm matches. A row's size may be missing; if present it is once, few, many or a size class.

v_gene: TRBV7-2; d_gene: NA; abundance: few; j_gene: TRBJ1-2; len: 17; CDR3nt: TGTGCCAGCAGCTTAGAGGTTGGGACTCTACCTAACTATGGCTACACCTTC; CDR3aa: CASSLEVGTLPNYGYTF
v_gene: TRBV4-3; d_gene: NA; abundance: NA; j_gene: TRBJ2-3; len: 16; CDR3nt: TGCGCCAGCAGCCAAGCCCCCCCTGTTCGCACAGATACGCAGTATTTT; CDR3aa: CASSQAPPVRTDTQYF
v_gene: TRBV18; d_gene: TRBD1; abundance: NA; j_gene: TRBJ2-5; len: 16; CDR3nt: TGTGCCAGCTCACCAGCACAGGGGGCGAGTTCGGAGACCCAGTACTTC; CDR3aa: CASSPAQGASSETQYF
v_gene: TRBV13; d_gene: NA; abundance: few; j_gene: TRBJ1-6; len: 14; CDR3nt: TGTGCCAGCAGCTTGGAGGGAGATAATTCACCCCTCCACTTT; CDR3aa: CASSLEGDNSPLHF
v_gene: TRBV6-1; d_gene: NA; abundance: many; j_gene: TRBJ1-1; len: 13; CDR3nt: TGTGCCAGCAGTCTAGGGGTGAGCACTGAAGCTTTCTTT; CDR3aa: CASSLGVSTEAFF
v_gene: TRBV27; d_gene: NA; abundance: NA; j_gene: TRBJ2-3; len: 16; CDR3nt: TGTGCCAGCAGTTTATCGGACAACCCAAACACAGATACGCAGTATTTT; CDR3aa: CASSLSDNPNTDTQYF
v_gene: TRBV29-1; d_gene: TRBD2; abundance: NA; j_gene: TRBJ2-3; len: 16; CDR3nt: TGCAGCGTTGAAGACGGAAGACTAGCTTATCCAGATACGCAGTATTTT; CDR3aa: CSVEDGRLAYPDTQYF
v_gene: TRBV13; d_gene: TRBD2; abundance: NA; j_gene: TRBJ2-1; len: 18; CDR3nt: TGTGCCAGCAGCTTAGCACTAGCGGGAGGGCCCTCCTACAATGAGCAGTTCTTC; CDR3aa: CASSLALAGGPSYNEQFF
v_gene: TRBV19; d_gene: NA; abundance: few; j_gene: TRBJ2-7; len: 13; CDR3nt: TGTGCCAGTAGTATCTCGGACGGCTACGAGCAGTACTTC; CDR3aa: CASSISDGYEQYF
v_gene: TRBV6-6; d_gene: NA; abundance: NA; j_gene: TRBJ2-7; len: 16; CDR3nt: TGTGCCAGCAGTTACCACCCCTTCGACATCAACTACGAGCAGTACTTC; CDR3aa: CASSYHPFDINYEQYF
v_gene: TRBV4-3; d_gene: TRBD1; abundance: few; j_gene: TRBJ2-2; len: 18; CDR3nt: TGCGCCAGCAGCCACCACACCCCGGGACAGGGTATAGCCGGGGAGCTGTTTTTT; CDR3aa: CASSHHTPGQGIAGELFF
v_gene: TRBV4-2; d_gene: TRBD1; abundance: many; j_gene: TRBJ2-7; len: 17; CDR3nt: TGTGCCAGCAGCCAAACATCCGGGACAGGGCCTGACTACGAGCAGTACTTC; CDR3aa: CASSQTSGTGPDYEQYF
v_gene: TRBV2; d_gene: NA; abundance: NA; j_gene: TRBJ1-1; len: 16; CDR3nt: TGTGCCAGCAGTGATGAGGGGATCCTACTCAACACTGAAGCTTTCTTT; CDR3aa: CASSDEGILLNTEAFF
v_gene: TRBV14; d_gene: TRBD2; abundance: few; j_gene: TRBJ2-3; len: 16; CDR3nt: TGTGCCAGCAGCCAAGCCTGGACTAGCGGCACAGATACGCAGTATTTT; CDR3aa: CASSQAWTSGTDTQYF
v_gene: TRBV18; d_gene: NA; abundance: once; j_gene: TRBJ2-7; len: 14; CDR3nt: TGTGCCAGCTCACCTGCGGGACGGCACTACGAGCAGTACTTC; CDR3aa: CASSPAGRHYEQYF
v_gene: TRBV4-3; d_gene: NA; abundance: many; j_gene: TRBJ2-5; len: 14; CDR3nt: TGCGCCAGCAGCCAAGGGACAGCCCAAGAGACCCAGTACTTC; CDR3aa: CASSQGTAQETQYF
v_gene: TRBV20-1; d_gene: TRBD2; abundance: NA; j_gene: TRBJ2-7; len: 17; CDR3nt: TGCAGTGCTAGATTGGGACTCCCGGGACTAGCGGGAAGGGAGCAGTACTTC; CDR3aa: CSARLGLPGLAGREQYF
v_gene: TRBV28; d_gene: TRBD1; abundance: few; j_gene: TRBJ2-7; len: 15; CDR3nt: TGTGCCAGCAGAAGCGGTCGGACAGGGTTACACGAGCAGTACTTC; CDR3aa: CASRSGRTGLHEQYF
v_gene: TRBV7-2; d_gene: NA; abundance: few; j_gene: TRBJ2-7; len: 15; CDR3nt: TGTGCCAGCAGCTTGTCTGGTGGAATCGCCTACGAGCAGTACTTC; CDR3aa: CASSLSGGIAYEQYF
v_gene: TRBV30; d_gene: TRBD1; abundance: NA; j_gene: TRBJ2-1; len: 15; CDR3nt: TGTGCCTGGAGTGGGGGGACAGGGTCCTACAATGAGCAGTTCTTC; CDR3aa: CAWSGGTGSYNEQFF
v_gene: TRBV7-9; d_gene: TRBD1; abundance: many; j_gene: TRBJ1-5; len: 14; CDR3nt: TGTGCCAGCAGTCCGACAGGGGGTGGTCAGCCCCAGCATTTT; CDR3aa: CASSPTGGGQPQHF
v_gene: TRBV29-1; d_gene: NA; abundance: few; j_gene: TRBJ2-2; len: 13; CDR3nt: TGCAGCGTTGTCGCCACTGACACCGGGGAGCTGTTTTTT; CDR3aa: CSVVATDTGELFF